The 32 T cell receptor beta chains given below trace back to one sample, sequenced in a study of blood T cell repertoires in COVID-19. Sequencing was performed with immunoSEQ multiplex PCR; in TCRdb, only in-frame clones are kept and a portion is missing. The sample lists 130,000 to 150,000 clones, approximately 80% seen once, with 5.5% to 7% in the top ten. Sequencing was done on a sample of peripheral blood. These receptors all stem from a human donor in a cohort sampled during active COVID-19.

The chain combines TRBV12-3 or TRBV12-4 with TRBJ2-3; the D gene is possibly TRBD1 (5 bases). V was clipped by 11 bases and J by 5 bases, with 17 bases between them. The CDR3 has 13 residues. The CDR3 here is CAYQGVWEDTQYF. The DNA of the CDR3 is TGTGCCTATCAAGGGGTGTGGGAAGATACGCAGTATTTT.

Regarding this clone: The junction differs from germline at one of its ends, possibly a read error. The chain joins TRBV7-7 to TRBJ2-2; TRBD1 matches at 10 bases. CDR1 and CDR2 (germline): SSHAT, FNYEAQ (reference sequence). The CDR3 is 19 residues long. CDR3 sequence reads: CASSLDPPGTGVRMGELFF. Here the CDR3 DNA reads TGTGCTAGCAGCTTAGATCCCCCCGGGACAGGGGTGAGGATGGGGGAGCTGTTTTTT.

The chain uses TRBV27 and TRBJ2-3, with a possible D match to TRBD1 (5 bases). V lost 2 bases and J lost 0, with 12 bases in between. Germline V gene sequence: CDR1 MNHEY, CDR2 SMNVEV (reference sequence). This CDR3 spans 16 amino acids. CDR3 region: CASSLMGQISTDTQYF. CDR3 DNA sequence: TGTGCCAGCAGTTTAATGGGGCAGATTAGCACAGATACGCAGTATTTT.

The chain couples TRBV7-8 to TRBJ1-5; the D gene is possibly TRBD1 (5 bases). CDR3 length: 15 amino acids. The germline V and J ends were trimmed by 7 bases and 3 bases, with 16 bases remaining between them. CDR1 and CDR2 from the germline V gene are SGHVS and FQNEAQ. The chain's CDR3 is CASTYSGFPNQPQHF. The CDR3 DNA is TGTGCCAGCACCTACTCAGGGTTCCCCAATCAGCCCCAGCATTTT.

V is TRBV19 and J is TRBJ2-1; 7 bases agree with TRBD2. CDR1 and CDR2 from the germline V gene are LNHDA and SQIVND (reference sequence). The V and J ends lost 6 bases and 8 bases, in that order; junction bases with no gene match: 10. There are 14 residues in the CDR3. The CDR3 sequence: CASRIRLAGDEQFF. Written as DNA, the CDR3 is TGTGCCAGTAGAATACGACTAGCTGGGGATGAGCAGTTCTTC.

This rearrangement joins TRBV14 to TRBJ1-6; no clear D. CDR3 length: 18 amino acids. Deletions cut 1 base from V and 0 bases from J, with 13 bases between. Germline CDR1 is SGHDN and CDR2 is FVKESK. CDR3 sequence reads: CASSQVAVLSSYNSPLHF. The CDR3 bases are TGTGCCAGCAGCCAAGTGGCGGTTCTGAGCTCCTATAATTCACCCCTCCACTTT.

CDR3 sequence reads: CASSWGRRGGREETQYF. The DNA of the CDR3 is TGTGCCAGCAGCTGGGGTCGGCGGGGGGGCAGGGAGGAGACCCAGTACTTC. The gene calls are TRBV5-4 and TRBJ2-5, with 9 bases matching TRBD2. CDR1 and CDR2 (germline): SGHNT, YYREEE (reference sequence). The CDR3 runs to 17 residues. The ends lost 3 bases at V and 5 bases at J; junction bases unmatched: 14.

The chain carries TRBV4-1 and TRBJ2-2; the D gene is possibly TRBD1 (5 bases). V lost 0 bases and J 3 bases, leaving 8 bases between the germline ends. Germline values: CDR1 MGHRA, CDR2 YSYEKL. CDR3 size: 15 residues. The CDR3 coding sequence is TGCGCCAGCAGCCAAGACAGGGCAGACACCGGGGAGCTGTTTTTT. Its protein product is CASSQDRADTGELFF.

V is TRBV7-3 and J is TRBJ2-3; D uncertain. V lost 1 base to trimming and J lost 6 bases, with 11 bases between them. There are 14 residues in the CDR3. Germline CDR1 SGHTA, CDR2 FQGTGA. The CDR3 sequence: CASSLNGRMDTQYF. CDR3 in DNA: TGTGCCAGCAGCTTAAATGGCAGGATGGATACGCAGTATTTT.

This clone was detected once. The rearrangement links TRBV29-1 to TRBJ2-7; 7 bases are shared with TRBD1. After removal of 6 bases from V and 6 bases from J, the junction contained 11 bases not matched to a gene. The CDR3 spans 13 residues. CDR1 is SQVTM, CDR2 ANQGSEA, per germline. The chain's CDR3 is CSVRKTGSLEQYF. The DNA for the CDR3 is TGCAGCGTCAGAAAGACAGGGTCCCTCGAGCAGTACTTC.

A note on this clone: This same CDR3 is encoded by further DNA sequences in the sample. This chain connects TRBV27 to TRBJ1-4; D not resolved. Trimming stripped 3 bases from V and 0 bases from J, with 2 bases between. This CDR3 is 13 amino acids long. The germline gives CDR1 MNHEY, CDR2 SMNVEV (reference sequence). The CDR3 nucleotides are TGTGCCAGCAGTTTCGCAACTAATGAAAAACTGTTTTTT. Its translation is CASSFATNEKLFF.

The rearrangement uses TRBV28 and TRBJ2-5, with D hard to call. Trimming took off 8 bases at V and 2 bases at J, with 15 bases between the two ends. Germline V gene lookup returns CDR1 MDHEN and CDR2 SYDVKM. CDR3 length: 14 residues. This CDR3 reads CASRQGGLQETQYF. The CDR3 region has the DNA TGTGCCAGCCGCCAAGGTGGGCTGCAAGAGACCCAGTACTTC.

This sequence joins TRBV5-4 and TRBJ1-1; TRBD1 might be the D (6 bases). From germline, CDR1 is SGHNT and CDR2 YYREEE (reference sequence). The CDR3 covers 15 residues. The CDR3: CVQGMGGQGHTEAFF. Here the CDR3 DNA reads TGTGTCCAGGGGATGGGCGGTCAGGGGCATACTGAAGCTTTCTTT. Full variable domain (rest looked up from reference TRBV5-4 and TRBJ1-1): ETGVTQSPTHLIKTRGQQVTLRCSSQSGHNTVSWYQQALGQGPQFIFQYYREEENGRGNFPPRFSGLQFPNYSSELNVNALELDDSALYLCVQGMGGQGHTEAFFGQGTRLTVV.

This clone was found a few times. The chain uses TRBV5-1 and TRBJ1-1; no clear D. Germline V gene lookup returns CDR1 SGHRS and CDR2 YFSETQ. Trimming pared 0 bases from V and 0 bases from J, leaving 3 bases between. The length of the CDR3 is 13 residues. The CDR3 spells CASSLGVNTEAFF. In DNA, the CDR3 is TGCGCCAGCAGCTTGGGCGTGAACACTGAAGCTTTCTTT. Drawing the rest from reference TRBV5-1 and TRBJ1-1, the complete variable domain is KAGVTQTPRYLIKTRGQQVTLSCSPISGHRSVSWYQQTPGQGLQFLFEYFSETQRNKGNFPGRFSGRQFSNSRSEMNVSTLELGDSALYLCASSLGVNTEAFFGQGTRLTVV.

The CDR3 nucleotides read TGTGCCAGCAGCTTAACACCGTCCCAAGAGACCCAGTACTTC. Amino acid sequence: CASSLTPSQETQYF. The rearrangement joins TRBV7-8 to TRBJ2-5, with D unresolved. In germline, CDR1 is SGHVS, CDR2 FQNEAQ. The CDR3 contains 14 residues. Trimming removed 2 bases from V and 1 base from J, with 8 bases in between.

The chain uses TRBV6-2 or TRBV6-3 and TRBJ1-2; 7 bases agree with TRBD1. V trimming: 5 bases; J trimming: 8 bases; junction bases outside the gene matches: 14. CDR1 is MNHEY and CDR2 is SVGEGT in the germline V gene. CDR3 length equals 15 residues. DNA of the CDR3: TGTGCCAGCAGTGCCCGACAGGGCGTTATAGAAGGCTACACCTTC. Its translation is CASSARQGVIEGYTF.

The chain has TRBV15 and TRBJ1-4; D perhaps matches TRBD1 (5 bases). The CDR3 runs to 15 residues. CDR1 and CDR2 from the germline V gene are LNHNV and YYDKDF (reference sequence). The ends were cut back, 0 bases at V and 8 bases at J, with 13 bases in the middle. CDR3: CATSRDLAGLEKLFF. In DNA form, the CDR3 reads TGTGCCACCAGCAGAGATCTGGCAGGGCTGGAAAAACTGTTTTTT.

V and J are TRBV4-2 and TRBJ2-3; 16 nucleotides align to TRBD2. Per germline, CDR1 LGHNA and CDR2 YNFKEQ. J gave up 1 base and V 3 bases, and 4 bases lay outside the gene matches. The CDR3 totals 18 residues. CDR3 DNA sequence: TGTGCCAGCAGCCAGGGGACTAGCGGGGGGGCCGGCACAGATACGCAGTATTTT. Its translation: CASSQGTSGGAGTDTQYF.

The chain links TRBV11-2 to TRBJ2-3, with 10 bases identical to TRBD1. V shed 1 base and J 9 bases; nucleotides not matched to a gene: 10. This CDR3 comprises 16 residues. The germline V gene has CDR1 SGHAT and CDR2 FQNNGV. CDR3 sequence: CASSLVGGQGIATQYF. The CDR3 DNA is TGTGCCAGCAGCTTAGTTGGGGGACAGGGGATAGCGACGCAGTATTTT.

The chain is built from TRBV6-5 and TRBJ2-7; maybe TRBD2 (5 bases). Germline CDR1 MNHEY, CDR2 SVGAGI. There are 14 residues in the CDR3. V shed 5 bases and J shed 4 bases, with 15 bases lying between them. Here the CDR3 reads CASSRTAGSYEQYF. In DNA form, the CDR3 reads TGTGCCAGCAGTCGTACCGCGGGTTCATACGAGCAGTACTTC.

About this clone: The same CDR3 can be traced to other DNA sequences in this sample. This chain uses TRBV6-5 with TRBJ1-2, with 7 positions matching TRBD1. The CDR3 consists of 14 residues. Germline V gene sequence: CDR1 MNHEY, CDR2 SVGAGI. V lost 3 bases and J lost 4; bases outside the gene matches: 5. The chain's CDR3 is CASSYDRAPYGYTF. The CDR3 DNA sequence: TGTGCCAGCAGTTATGACAGGGCCCCCTATGGCTACACCTTC.

This clone was detected a few times. The chain has TRBV6-2 or TRBV6-3 and TRBJ1-5; TRBD1 matches 9 bases. The CDR3 has 15 amino acids. V lost 5 bases, J lost 6 bases, and 8 bases stayed unmatched. The germline CDR1 and CDR2 sequences are MNHEY and SVGEGT. Here the CDR3 reads CASSPGQGVSQPQHF. The CDR3 coding sequence is TGTGCCAGCAGTCCGGGACAGGGTGTCAGTCAGCCCCAGCATTTT.

The table lists this clone with a few counts. This chain connects TRBV20-1 to TRBJ1-6, with no clear D. Germline V gives CDR1 DFQATT, CDR2 SNEGSKA (reference sequence). The CDR3 has 11 residues. Trimming pared 1 base from V and 11 bases from J, leaving 6 bases between. The chain's CDR3 is CSARGLPPLHF. The CDR3 DNA is TGCAGTGCTAGAGGGCTGCCACCCCTCCACTTT.

Here the CDR3 DNA reads TGCAGTGCTGTAAGAGCGGAGACCCAGTACTTC. Encoded protein: CSAVRAETQYF. The chain has TRBV20-1 and TRBJ2-5; no definite D call. Between the trimmed V and J ends, which lost 5 bases and 5 bases, there was a span of 9 bases. The germline V gene encodes CDR1 DFQATT and CDR2 SNEGSKA (reference sequence). The CDR3 length is 11 residues.

This chain uses TRBV5-1 with TRBJ2-5; the match to TRBD1 covers 8 bases. Germline V gene sequence: CDR1 SGHRS, CDR2 YFSETQ. Trimming removed 1 base from V and 3 bases from J; junction bases left unmatched: 8. This CDR3 is 16 amino acids long. CDR3 DNA sequence: TGCGCCAGCAGCTTGACCGGGACAGGTATCGAAGAGACCCAGTACTTC. This translates into CASSLTGTGIEETQYF.

The J gene is TRBJ2-1, the V gene TRBV7-6; a possible D gene is TRBD1 (6 bases). Germline V gene lookup returns CDR1 SGHVS and CDR2 FNYEAQ. V shed 1 base and J shed 5 bases, with 24 bases lying between them. The CDR3 has 19 residues. The CDR3 nucleotides are TGTGCCAGCAGCTTAGTTTACTTACGGGTGGGACAAAAAAACAATGAGCAGTTCTTC. Translation: CASSLVYLRVGQKNNEQFF. Drawing the rest from reference TRBV7-6 and TRBJ2-1, the complete variable domain is GAGVSQSPRYKVTKRGQDVALRCDPISGHVSLYWYRQALGQGPEFLTYFNYEAQQDKSGLPNDRFSAERPEGSISTLTIQRTEQRDSAMYRCASSLVYLRVGQKNNEQFFGPGTRLTVL.

The J gene is TRBJ1-2, the V gene TRBV6-2 or TRBV6-3, with no clear D. This CDR3 contains 13 residues. Germline loops: CDR1 MNHEY, CDR2 SVGEGT. The germline V and J ends were trimmed by 6 bases and 3 bases, with 11 bases remaining between them. The CDR3 region is CASSPERDYGYTF. CDR3 DNA sequence: TGTGCCAGCAGCCCCGAACGGGACTATGGCTACACCTTC.

This clone was counted only a few times. The genes are TRBV23-1 and TRBJ1-2; D might be TRBD1 (6 bases). TRBV23-1 is flagged as an ORF with uncertain function. V lost 9 bases, J lost 6 bases, and 20 bases lay in between. The CDR3 contains 14 residues. CDR3 in amino acids: CARRGQPLRNGYTF. CDR3 nucleotide sequence: TGCGCCAGAAGAGGACAGCCTCTCCGTAATGGCTACACCTTC.

CDR3 sequence: CATSRVRGAGGGGYNEQFF. In DNA form, the CDR3 reads TGTGCCACCAGCAGAGTCCGAGGAGCCGGCGGGGGGGGATACAATGAGCAGTTCTTC. J is TRBJ2-1 and V is TRBV15; the match to TRBD2 covers 9 bases. Germline loops: CDR1 LNHNV, CDR2 YYDKDF (reference sequence). The length of the CDR3 is 19 residues. Germline trimming cut 1 base from V and 4 bases from J; bases unmatched to any gene: 14.

The chain recombines TRBV12-3 or TRBV12-4 with TRBJ2-3; maybe TRBD2 (5 bases). The CDR3 covers 13 residues. The germline V and J ends were trimmed by 3 bases and 8 bases, with 12 bases remaining between them. The DNA of the CDR3 is TGTGCCAGCAGTTTTGGTGGTGGAGGTACGCAGTATTTT. Its protein is CASSFGGGGTQYF.

The rearrangement uses TRBV3-1 (or the pseudogene TRBV3-2) and TRBJ1-2, with 10 positions matching TRBD1. From germline, CDR1 is LGHDT and CDR2 YNNKEL (reference sequence). With V trimmed by 3 bases and J by 3 bases, 10 bases remained unmatched. CDR3 size: 17 residues. The CDR3 DNA is TGTGCCAGCAGCCACAGAAATGAGGGACAGGGGTACTATGGCTACACCTTC. This codes for CASSHRNEGQGYYGYTF.

The V and J genes are TRBV6-5 and TRBJ1-1, with D possibly matching TRBD1 (6 bases). CDR1 is MNHEY and CDR2 is SVGAGI in the germline V gene. The CDR3 sequence is 14 residues long. Trimming cost V 0 bases and J 4 bases, with 9 bases left between them. The CDR3 nucleotides are TGTGCCAGCAGTTACTCAGGGGGTATCACTGAAGCTTTCTTT. Translated, it gives CASSYSGGITEAFF.